A selection of T cell receptor beta chains follows, all from one sample in a study of cytomegalovirus exposure and HLA in healthy donors. Assay used: immunoSEQ multiplex PCR; TCRdb lists only in-frame clones, some missing. Of roughly 110,000 clones in the sample, about 83% were seen once. Sequencing used PBMCs. These receptor sequences come from a female donor in good health and CMV-seronegative. Both conserved end residues are part of each CDR3. Fields, in order: CDR3 protein, J gene, D gene, V gene. D genes are given only for firm matches.

CDR3 protein: CASSAYSRDRGDEQYF
J gene: TRBJ2-7
D gene: TRBD1
V gene: TRBV6-6

CDR3 protein: CASSLPTDEQYF
J gene: TRBJ2-7
D gene: NA
V gene: TRBV7-2

CDR3 protein: CASSLTFGQGNTEAFF
J gene: TRBJ1-1
D gene: TRBD1
V gene: TRBV5-4

CDR3 protein: CSVRTGSYEQYF
J gene: TRBJ2-7
D gene: TRBD1
V gene: TRBV29-1

CDR3 protein: CASSIKGIGDSPLHF
J gene: TRBJ1-6
D gene: NA
V gene: TRBV19

CDR3 protein: CASSLRSGGGHNPSTDTQYF
J gene: TRBJ2-3
D gene: TRBD2
V gene: TRBV5-5

CDR3 protein: CASSVPLYRGEGADTQYF
J gene: TRBJ2-3
D gene: TRBD1
V gene: TRBV9

CDR3 protein: CASSLDGSMNTEAFF
J gene: TRBJ1-1
D gene: NA
V gene: TRBV7-6

CDR3 protein: CASSFAGTDYGYTF
J gene: TRBJ1-2
D gene: NA
V gene: TRBV5-8

CDR3 protein: CASSLAGGRYEQYF
J gene: TRBJ2-7
D gene: NA
V gene: TRBV7-8

CDR3 protein: CASSYGAEYGYTF
J gene: TRBJ1-2
D gene: NA
V gene: TRBV6-5

CDR3 protein: CASSRPPGQGYEQYF
J gene: TRBJ2-7
D gene: TRBD1
V gene: TRBV6-1

CDR3 protein: CASSWGLQQGTDIQYF
J gene: TRBJ2-4
D gene: NA
V gene: TRBV5-6

CDR3 protein: CASSPNTGELFF
J gene: TRBJ2-2
D gene: NA
V gene: TRBV11-2

CDR3 protein: CASSPGGRSGEKLFF
J gene: TRBJ1-4
D gene: NA
V gene: TRBV27

CDR3 protein: CASSQDGPAASSGELFF
J gene: TRBJ2-2
D gene: NA
V gene: TRBV4-2

CDR3 protein: CASSQDSTSGGEEQFF
J gene: TRBJ2-1
D gene: TRBD2
V gene: TRBV4-2

CDR3 protein: CASTSRDWADTQYF
J gene: TRBJ2-3
D gene: NA
V gene: TRBV19

CDR3 protein: CASSQGLGNTIYF
J gene: TRBJ1-3
D gene: NA
V gene: TRBV6-6

CDR3 protein: CASRKQGGMAEAFF
J gene: TRBJ1-1
D gene: TRBD1
V gene: TRBV2

CDR3 protein: CASSSGGRSYEQYF
J gene: TRBJ2-7
D gene: TRBD1
V gene: TRBV6-5

CDR3 protein: CASSTSGGRETQYF
J gene: TRBJ2-5
D gene: TRBD2
V gene: TRBV19

CDR3 protein: CAISESTDTYGYTF
J gene: TRBJ1-2
D gene: NA
V gene: TRBV10-3

CDR3 protein: CATSRDRQGLFF
J gene: TRBJ1-4
D gene: TRBD1
V gene: TRBV15

CDR3 protein: CASSQDLGTGVEAFF
J gene: TRBJ1-1
D gene: TRBD1
V gene: TRBV4-2

CDR3 protein: CASSPNPTGIYGYTF
J gene: TRBJ1-2
D gene: NA
V gene: TRBV11-2

CDR3 protein: CASSLGRELVF
J gene: TRBJ2-2
D gene: NA
V gene: TRBV5-6